This TCR beta chain was sequenced in a study of cytotoxic CD8 clonotypes in ibrutinib-treated CLL. Sequencing was designed to attain a depth spanning 1 in 200,000 to 1 in 1 million T cells. Data came from immunoSEQ multiplex PCR; TCRdb stores just in-frame clones and leaves some out. The sample lists some 10,000 clones; around 80% were seen once. Details on this clone: Its antigen is unknown.

Study results and limitations: In sustained-remission versus progressing patients, sampling times differed. Rising at ibrutinib response, clonality subsequently fell back toward baseline at progression.

The germline V and J ends were trimmed by 2 bases and 5 bases, with 15 bases remaining between them. The germline gives CDR1 MRHNA, CDR2 SNTAGT. The CDR3 runs to 15 residues. The chain employs TRBV6-4 and TRBJ1-2, with D perhaps TRBD1 (5 bases). The specimen was PBMCs, collected at disease progression, from a patient treated with ibrutinib. This TCR was sampled from a human donor with chronic lymphocytic leukemia. The CDR3 sequence: CASSDGPRGGYGYTF. The CDR3 DNA follows: TGTGCCAGCAGTGACGGACCTCGGGGGGGATATGGCTACACCTTC.